The 3 T cell receptor beta chains in this list originate from one sample, sequenced in a study of CD8+ T cells in alopecia areata. Treatment in this sample: oral pan-JAK inhibitor, 5-10 mg twice daily. cDNA prepared by RNA extraction and subsequent reverse transcription served as the template for sequencing. Repertoires were generated with immunoSEQ multiplex PCR, while TCRdb's copy carries only in-frame clones and drops some. The table shows 95,000 to 100,000 clones, with 50% to 60% occurring only once. The sequencing here drew on CD8+ T cells sorted from blood, taken at roughly week 58, from a patient treated with tofacitinib. These receptors came from a human donor with alopecia areata.

In this sample, this clone turned up a few times. The genes are TRBV12-5 and TRBJ1-2; D is perhaps TRBD1 (5 bases). Germline CDR1 and CDR2: LGHNT and FRNRAP. V was clipped by 6 bases and J by 3 bases, with 14 bases between them. The CDR3 is 14 amino acids. In nucleotides, the CDR3 is TGTGCTAGTGGGGAGGAGGGACCCCACTATGGCTACACCTTC. Translated, it gives CASGEEGPHYGYTF.

The chain recombines TRBV5-1 with TRBJ2-7; 11 positions match TRBD1. The V gene's germline CDR1 is SGHRS and CDR2 YFSETQ. Trimming took 4 bases from V and 2 from J; bases not matched to a gene: 5. The CDR3 is 15 residues long. DNA of the CDR3: TGCGCCAGCAGCGTGGACAGGGGGCGGGCCTACGAGCAGTACTTC. This sequence encodes CASSVDRGRAYEQYF.

The chain is built from TRBV7-9 and TRBJ2-3, with no clear D. The V end lost 5 bases, the J end lost 5 bases, and 14 bases lay between the germline ends. Looked up from germline, CDR1 is SEHNR and CDR2 is FQNEAQ (reference sequence). There are 14 residues in the CDR3. CDR3 sequence reads: CASSPTSGEDTQYF. The DNA for the CDR3 is TGTGCCAGCAGCCCAACGTCGGGTGAAGATACGCAGTATTTT.